These T cell receptor beta chains were read from a single sample in a study of T cells in Graves' hyperthyroidism and ophthalmopathy. Via MiXCR, TCRdb re-called the multiplex PCR reads, giving one row per CDR3 protein. This sample has about 700,000 distinct CDR3 sequences, with roughly 46% found just once. Sequencing was carried out using peripheral blood or thyroid tissue (not recorded which). The source of these receptors is an adult man with Graves' disease, either hyperthyroidism or ophthalmopathy (not recorded which). Each CDR3 is given with its conserved first and last residue. A D gene is named only where the DNA matches it firmly. The listing skips clone size in some rows; elsewhere it reads once, few, many or a size class.

d_gene | abundance | j_gene | v_gene | CDR3nt | CDR3aa
TRBD1 | . | TRBJ1-1 | TRBV7-9 | TGTGCCAGCAGCTTATCCTCGACAGGGCCCTTTGAAGCTTTCTTT | CASSLSSTGPFEAFF
. | . | TRBJ2-1 | TRBV19 | TGTGCCAGTAGTATCGGGGGCTCCTACAATGAGCAGTTCTTC | CASSIGGSYNEQFF
TRBD1 | . | TRBJ1-5 | TRBV10-3 | TGTGCCATTGCCGGGACAGGGGCCGAGCAGCCCCAGCATTTT | CAIAGTGAEQPQHF
TRBD1 | . | TRBJ1-2 | TRBV10-3 | TGTGCCATCGCCAACGACAGGGGCAATGGCTACACCTTC | CAIANDRGNGYTF
. | many | TRBJ1-6 | TRBV2 | TGTGCCAGCAGCGACGGTAATTCACCCCTCCACTTT | CASSDGNSPLHF
. | . | TRBJ2-2 | TRBV6-5 | TGTGCCAGCAGTTACGAGGGATCCACCGGGGAGCTGTTTTTT | CASSYEGSTGELFF
. | . | TRBJ1-4 | TRBV15 | TGTGCCACCAGCAGACACACGGTGGGACTGGCTAATGAAAAACTGTTTTTT | CATSRHTVGLANEKLFF
TRBD1 | . | TRBJ1-1 | TRBV20-1 | TGCAGTGCTAGAGCCGGGACAGGCTATGAAGCTTTCTTT | CSARAGTGYEAFF
. | . | TRBJ2-7 | TRBV7-9 | TGTGCCAGCAGCTCAGCTCAGGATCTTCTCTACGAGCAGTACTTC | CASSSAQDLLYEQYF
TRBD1 | . | TRBJ1-5 | TRBV7-9 | TGTGCCAGCAGTCCGAAACGACAGGGGGCTAGCAATCAGCCCCAGCATTTT | CASSPKRQGASNQPQHF
TRBD1 | . | TRBJ1-3 | TRBV25-1 | TGTGCCAGCAGCGAAGGGACAGGGCGAGGAAACACCATATATTTT | CASSEGTGRGNTIYF
TRBD1 | many | TRBJ2-7 | TRBV7-9 | TGTGCCAGCAGCCAAGCTGGGACAGGGAGCTACGAGCAGTACTTC | CASSQAGTGSYEQYF
TRBD1 | . | TRBJ2-5 | TRBV29-1 | TGCAGCGTTGGCAGGGGGCGAGAGACCCAGTACTTC | CSVGRGRETQYF
. | few | TRBJ1-1 | TRBV6-6 | TGTGCCAGCAGTTACACCCCCGGGACGTACACTGAAGCTTTCTTT | CASSYTPGTYTEAFF
. | few | TRBJ1-5 | TRBV12-3/TRBV12-4 | TGTGCCAGCAGTGGTCTGGGGAGGGGACAGCCCCAGCATTTT | CASSGLGRGQPQHF
. | . | TRBJ1-4 | TRBV10-2 | TGCGCCAGCAGTGAGACGGGTCCAGAACTGTTTTTT | CASSETGPELFF
. | many | TRBJ1-1 | TRBV9 | TGTGCCAGCAGCGGGGACACTGAAGCTTTCTTT | CASSGDTEAFF
. | . | TRBJ2-7 | TRBV5-1 | TGCGCCAGCAGTTCGGACGTCAATTCCTACGAGCAGTACTTC | CASSSDVNSYEQYF
. | few | TRBJ2-7 | TRBV6-5 | TGTGCCAGCAGTTACTCCCGCCGTCGAGGCTCCTACGAGCAGTACTTC | CASSYSRRRGSYEQYF
TRBD1 | many | TRBJ1-2 | TRBV20-1 | TGCAGTGCTGCCCTGGACAGGAACTATGGCTACACCTTC | CSAALDRNYGYTF
TRBD2 | few | TRBJ2-5 | TRBV12-3/TRBV12-4 | TGTGCCAGCAGTGAAGTAGCGGGGGGGCTCGGAGAGACCCAGTACTTC | CASSEVAGGLGETQYF
. | . | TRBJ1-6 | TRBV29-1 | TGCAGCGGAAGATTCGGCCCGGATTCACCCCTCCACTTT | CSGRFGPDSPLHF
. | many | TRBJ1-6 | TRBV25-1 | TGTGCCAGCAGTGAATTTCGGGGGGCGAATTCACCCCTCCACTTT | CASSEFRGANSPLHF
. | . | TRBJ1-2 | TRBV29-1 | TGCAGCGCACAATACAGCCTCTATGGCTACACCTTC | CSAQYSLYGYTF
. | many | TRBJ1-6 | TRBV20-1 | TGCAGTGCTCGGACAGCTAGCTATAATTCACCCCTCCACTTT | CSARTASYNSPLHF
. | . | TRBJ1-1 | TRBV7-9 | TGTGCCAGCAGCTCATTCGGCAGGCCGAACACTGAAGCTTTCTTT | CASSSFGRPNTEAFF
. | once | TRBJ1-5 | TRBV12-3/TRBV12-4 | TGTGCCAGCAGTCCCCTCGGCAGCGGGATTAGCAATCAGCCCCAGCATTTT | CASSPLGSGISNQPQHF
. | few | TRBJ2-5 | TRBV20-1 | TGCAGTGCTAGGTCACGATTACCCGGCGGAGAGACCCAGTACTTC | CSARSRLPGGETQYF
TRBD2 | . | TRBJ2-6 | TRBV7-9 | TGTGCCAGCGTCCGGACTAGCGGGATTTTGACTGGGGCCAACGTCCTGACTTTC | CASVRTSGILTGANVLTF
TRBD2 | . | TRBJ2-5 | TRBV20-1 | TGCAGTGCTAGTTTACTAGCGGGAGGCGAGGAGACCCAGTACTTC | CSASLLAGGEETQYF
TRBD1 | . | TRBJ1-5 | TRBV20-1 | TGCAGTGCAAAACGCCCGACAGGGGTTAGCCAGCCCCAGCATTTT | CSAKRPTGVSQPQHF
TRBD1 | few | TRBJ1-1 | TRBV2 | TGTGCCGGCGGACAGGGGTTCCCTGAAGCTTTCTTT | CAGGQGFPEAFF
. | many | TRBJ1-5 | TRBV24-1 | TGTGCCACCAGTGACCCGAGGGACAACACCCCATGGGCCCAGCATTTT | CATSDPRDNTPWAQHF
. | few | TRBJ1-1 | TRBV6-5 | TGTGCCAGCAGTCCGGGGGGCTTCGCTGAAGCTTTCTTT | CASSPGGFAEAFF
. | . | TRBJ1-5 | TRBV29-1 | TGCAGCGTCGCCGACGGAGGTCAGCCCCAGCATTTT | CSVADGGQPQHF
. | many | TRBJ1-6 | TRBV5-1 | TGCGCCAGCAGCTTAACAGGGTTGGATTCACCCCTCCACTTT | CASSLTGLDSPLHF
. | . | TRBJ2-2 | TRBV10-3 | TGTGCCCACGGCTGGGACACCGGGGAGCTGCTTTTT | CAHGWDTGELLF
TRBD1 | . | TRBJ1-2 | TRBV9 | TGTGCCAGCAGCCGCGGGACAGGGGGCAGTGGGGTAAACTATGGCTACACCTTC | CASSRGTGGSGVNYGYTF
. | . | TRBJ1-1 | TRBV29-1 | TGCAGCGTGGGACGGCTGATGAACACTGAAGCTTTCTTT | CSVGRLMNTEAFF
. | . | TRBJ1-1 | TRBV20-1 | TGCAGTGCTAGTGATGGAGGGGACACTGAAGCTTTCTTT | CSASDGGDTEAFF
. | . | TRBJ2-5 | TRBV20-1 | TGCAGTGCTAGTAAGGGAGGGGGAGAGACCCAGTACTTC | CSASKGGGETQYF
. | . | TRBJ1-5 | TRBV6-1 | TGTGCCAGCAGCCAAGACTTGGGGGCCGCAAGCAATCAGCCCCAGCATTTT | CASSQDLGAASNQPQHF
. | . | TRBJ1-1 | TRBV5-1 | TGCGCCAGCAGTGGGGAGGAGAGCACTGAAGCTTTCTTT | CASSGEESTEAFF
TRBD1 | few | TRBJ2-5 | TRBV4-1 | TGCGCCAGCAGCCCACAGGGGGGCCCACAAGAGACCCAGTACTTC | CASSPQGGPQETQYF
. | many | TRBJ1-2 | TRBV29-1 | TGCAGCGTCAAGGGCCACTACTATGGCTACACCTTC | CSVKGHYYGYTF
. | . | TRBJ2-5 | TRBV6-1 | TGTGCCAGCATTACAGCGACAGCGCACGCTCAAGAGACCCAGTACTTC | CASITATAHAQETQYF
. | . | TRBJ1-1 | TRBV6-5 | TGTGCCAGCAGTTACTCGGTGGGAACGAACACTGAAGCTTTCTTT | CASSYSVGTNTEAFF
. | many | TRBJ1-4 | TRBV7-6 | TGTGCCAGCAGCTCCCGGGACGGGGGGAATGAAAAACTGTTTTTT | CASSSRDGGNEKLFF